These 24 T cell receptor beta chains came from one sample sequenced in a study of T cell changes during pregnancy in multiple sclerosis. TCRdb's copy holds only in-frame clones and misses some; the assay was immunoSEQ multiplex PCR. The data hold around 96,000 clones, with approximately 94% observed a single time. The specimen was peripheral blood, collected in the third trimester of pregnancy. The receptors here all came from a female donor with multiple sclerosis, enrolled in a pregnancy study.

The CDR3 sequence is CASTVQGLVNYGYTF. The CDR3 bases are TGTGCCAGCACCGTCCAGGGATTGGTTAACTATGGCTACACCTTC. J is TRBJ1-2 and V is TRBV28, with a tentative D call TRBD1 (5 bases). The length of the CDR3 is 15 residues. Deletions cut 7 bases from V and 1 base from J, with 16 bases between. Germline lookup yields CDR1 MDHEN and CDR2 SYDVKM.

This rearrangement joins TRBV2 to TRBJ2-7, with 7 bases lining up with TRBD2. The CDR3 has 12 amino acids. The germline V gene encodes CDR1 SNHLY and CDR2 FYNNEI. V was pared by 11 bases and J by 5 bases, with 9 bases of the junction left unmatched. The CDR3 protein is CARWEGVDEQYF. CDR3 DNA sequence: TGTGCCCGGTGGGAGGGCGTTGACGAGCAGTACTTC.

This chain uses TRBV28 with TRBJ1-1; 7 nucleotides align to TRBD1. CDR1 MDHEN and CDR2 SYDVKM come from the germline V gene. This CDR3 has 15 residues. J gave up 5 bases and V 3 bases, and 9 bases lay outside the gene matches. CDR3 residues: CASSFPRGLRTEAFF. The CDR3 DNA follows: TGTGCCAGCAGTTTCCCGAGGGGGCTGAGGACTGAAGCTTTCTTT.

CDR3 amino acids: CSVRQGGNEQFF. The DNA of the CDR3 is TGCAGCGTTAGACAGGGGGGAAATGAGCAGTTCTTC. V gene TRBV29-1 combines with J gene TRBJ2-1; 9 nucleotides match TRBD1. Germline CDR1 and CDR2: SQVTM and ANQGSEA. J gave up 7 bases and V 5 bases, and 3 bases lay outside the gene matches. The CDR3 runs to 12 residues.

This clone was counted a single time. The chain combines TRBV5-4 with TRBJ2-2, with 8 bases matching TRBD2. This CDR3 has 16 amino acids. The germline V gene has CDR1 SGHNT and CDR2 YYREEE (reference sequence). Trimming removed 0 bases from V and 2 bases from J; junction bases left unmatched: 3. CDR3 region: CASSLGLALNTGELFF. CDR3 in DNA: TGTGCCAGCAGCTTGGGACTAGCGCTAAACACCGGGGAGCTGTTTTTT. Combining the CDR3 with reference TRBV5-4 and TRBJ2-2 gives the whole variable domain ETGVTQSPTHLIKTRGQQVTLRCSSQSGHNTVSWYQQALGQGPQFIFQYYREEENGRGNFPPRFSGLQFPNYSSELNVNALELDDSALYLCASSLGLALNTGELFFGEGSRLTVL.

This clone has just one count. The genes are TRBV18 and TRBJ2-5; D remains unclear. Trimming pared 4 bases from V and 2 bases from J, leaving 8 bases between. The germline V gene has CDR1 KGHSH and CDR2 LQKENI. The length of the CDR3 is 13 residues. CDR3 nucleotides: TGTGCCAGCTCACAAACTACACAAGAGACCCAGTACTTC. It translates to CASSQTTQETQYF.

The rearrangement uses TRBV28 and TRBJ2-1; possibly TRBD2 for D (5 bases). Germline V gene sequence: CDR1 MDHEN, CDR2 SYDVKM. V lost 7 bases to trimming and J lost 0 bases, with 10 bases between them. The CDR3 consists of 14 residues. CDR3 loop: CASTPGSSYNEQFF. DNA for the CDR3: TGTGCCAGCACCCCGGGAAGCTCCTACAATGAGCAGTTCTTC.

The genes are TRBV5-6 and TRBJ1-4, with unresolved D. Between the trimmed V and J ends, which lost 4 bases and 3 bases, there was a span of 13 bases. CDR3 length: 15 residues. In germline, CDR1 is SGHDT, CDR2 YYEEEE. The CDR3 nucleotides are TGTGCCAGCAGCCCCCGATCGGTTGCTAATGAAAAACTGTTTTTT. Encoded protein: CASSPRSVANEKLFF.

The chain employs TRBV4-1 and TRBJ1-2, with D perhaps matching TRBD1 (6 bases). The germline V gene has CDR1 MGHRA and CDR2 YSYEKL. This CDR3 has 17 amino acids. Trimming pared 0 bases from V and 4 bases from J, leaving 18 bases between. The CDR3 loop is CASSQEGWGPDLYGYTF. CDR3 bases: TGCGCCAGCAGCCAAGAAGGGTGGGGGCCCGACCTCTATGGCTACACCTTC.

The gene calls are TRBV5-1 and TRBJ2-7; D perhaps matches TRBD1 (6 bases). The germline CDR1 and CDR2 sequences are SGHRS and YFSETQ. The V gene lost 0 bases and the J gene lost 6 bases, with 10 bases spanning the gap. The length of the CDR3 is 13 residues. CDR3 amino acids: CASSLAGDVEQYF. Here the CDR3 DNA reads TGCGCCAGCAGCTTGGCAGGGGACGTCGAGCAGTACTTC.

The chain couples TRBV30 to TRBJ1-2; tentative D call: TRBD1 (6 bases). Looked up from germline, CDR1 is GTSNPN and CDR2 is SVGIG (reference sequence). The CDR3 runs to 14 residues. V was pared by 2 bases and J by 2 bases, with 12 bases between. The DNA of the CDR3 is TGTGCCTGGAGTCTACCCGACAGGAACTATGGCTACACCTTC. Its translation is CAWSLPDRNYGYTF.

The V and J genes are TRBV10-3 and TRBJ2-7; tentative D call: TRBD2 (6 bases). This CDR3 contains 13 residues. Between the trimmed V and J ends, which lost 2 bases and 5 bases, there was a span of 10 bases. CDR1 is ENHRY and CDR2 is SYGVKD in the germline V gene. CDR3 loop: CAISETPGDEQYF. The CDR3, as DNA: TGTGCCATCAGTGAGACTCCGGGGGACGAGCAGTACTTC.

The V gene is TRBV9, the J gene TRBJ2-1; no firm D call. Trimming took 0 bases from V and 4 from J, leaving 5 bases between them. The CDR3 extends over 13 amino acids. CDR1 and CDR2 from the germline V gene are SGDLS and YYNGEE. The CDR3 is CASSVDGYNEQFF. In nucleotides, the CDR3 is TGTGCCAGCAGCGTAGACGGTTACAATGAGCAGTTCTTC.

The J gene is TRBJ2-3, the V gene TRBV27, with D possibly TRBD1 on 6 matching bases. Germline V gene sequence: CDR1 MNHEY, CDR2 SMNVEV (reference sequence). There are 16 residues in the CDR3. V was pared by 2 bases and J by 11 bases, with 23 bases between. Here the CDR3 reads CASSLTRGVEGTGQYF. The CDR3 DNA sequence: TGTGCCAGCAGTTTAACCAGGGGAGTCGAGGGCACGGGGCAGTATTTT.

J is TRBJ2-7 and V is TRBV5-1; 15 bases are a match to TRBD2. Germline V CDR1 and CDR2: SGHRS, YFSETQ. The CDR3 runs 16 residues. Unmatched junction bases numbered 7, after V lost 3 bases and J lost 6 bases. The CDR3 nucleotides read TGCGCCAGCAGCTCCGGACTAGCGGGAGGGCCGGGCGAGCAGTACTTC. It encodes CASSSGLAGGPGEQYF.

This rearrangement joins TRBV4-3 to TRBJ2-3; TRBD1 matches 10 bases. CDR1 is LGHNA and CDR2 is YSLEER in the germline V gene. The ends lost 4 bases at V and 2 bases at J; junction bases unmatched: 6. This CDR3 has 16 amino acids. This CDR3 is CASSRRDRGFTDTQYF. CDR3 coding DNA: TGCGCCAGCAGCCGCCGGGACAGGGGATTCACAGATACGCAGTATTTT.

The chain has TRBV2 and TRBJ2-7, with TRBD2 matching over 7 bases. Trimming took 6 bases from V and 6 from J; bases not matched to a gene: 14. The CDR3 consists of 15 residues. In germline, CDR1 is SNHLY, CDR2 FYNNEI. The CDR3 coding sequence is TGTGCCAGCAGCGGGGGAGCGGGAAAGGGAGGCGAGCAGTACTTC. As protein: CASSGGAGKGGEQYF.

This CDR3 reads CASSSDRGGDEKLFF. Written as DNA, the CDR3 is TGTGCCAGCAGCTCAGACAGGGGAGGGGATGAAAAACTGTTTTTT. The rearrangement joins TRBV7-9 to TRBJ1-4, with 8 bases lining up with TRBD1. CDR3 length: 15 residues. With 4 bases clipped from V and 6 bases from J, the junction kept 7 bases outside the gene matches. CDR1 is SEHNR and CDR2 is FQNEAQ in the germline V gene (reference sequence).

J is TRBJ2-7 and V is TRBV11-1, with 10 bases matching TRBD2. J lost 2 bases, V lost 3 bases, and 1 base had no gene match. Per the germline V gene, CDR1 is SGHAT and CDR2 is FQDESV (reference sequence). The CDR3 runs 14 residues. CDR3 sequence reads: CASSFTSGAYEQYF. In nucleotides, the CDR3 is TGTGCCAGCAGCTTTACTAGCGGGGCCTACGAGCAGTACTTC. Full variable domain (remainder filled in from reference TRBV11-1 and TRBJ2-7): EAEVAQSPRYKITEKSQAVAFWCDPISGHATLYWYRQILGQGPELLVQFQDESVVDDSQLPKDRFSAERLKGVDSTLKIQPAELGDSAMYLCASSFTSGAYEQYFGPGTRLTVT.

The chain recombines TRBV5-4 with TRBJ2-1; 8 nucleotides line up with TRBD2. The V segment lost 4 bases and the J segment 1 base; nucleotides outside the gene matches: 7. This CDR3 has 16 amino acids. The germline CDR1 and CDR2 sequences are SGHNT and YYREEE (reference sequence). The DNA for the CDR3 is TGTGCCAGCAGCCCTTCCGGGACTAGGTCCTACAATGAGCAGTTCTTC. Protein sequence: CASSPSGTRSYNEQFF.

This chain uses TRBV20-1 with TRBJ1-2, with D possibly being TRBD1 (5 bases). CDR3 length: 10 amino acids. Germline V gene lookup returns CDR1 DFQATT and CDR2 SNEGSKA (reference sequence). The V end was cut by 7 bases, the J end by 7 bases, with 10 bases between. This CDR3 is CSVQGLGYTF. The DNA of the CDR3 is TGCAGTGTCCAGGGTCTTGGCTACACCTTC.

The chain recombines TRBV21-1 with TRBJ2-7; the table's D call, TRBD2, was not checked against the DNA. TRBV21-1 is reported as a pseudogene. The length of the CDR3 is 15 residues. The CDR3: CASSARLGITYEQYF. The CDR3 nucleotides read TGTGCCAGCAGCGCCCGACTAGGGATAACCTACGAGCAGTACTTC.

CDR3 nucleotide sequence: TGTGCCAGCAGCTTAGGACAGGATTTTCCTTCGGCTGAAGCTTTCTTT. It is translated as CASSLGQDFPSAEAFF. The V and J genes are TRBV7-2 and TRBJ1-1, with a possible D match to TRBD1 (6 bases). CDR1 is SGHTA, CDR2 FQGNSA, per germline. Trimming stripped 1 base from V and 6 bases from J, with 18 bases between. The CDR3 length is 16 residues. The full variable domain, completed using reference TRBV7-2 and TRBJ1-1, is GAGVSQSPSNKVTEKGKDVELRCDPISGHTALYWYRQSLGQGLEFLIYFQGNSAPDKSGLPSDRFSAERTGGSVSTLTIQRTQQEDSAVYLCASSLGQDFPSAEAFFGQGTRLTVV.

In its sample, this clone was seen once. V usage is TRBV6-5 and J usage is TRBJ2-7, with D possibly being TRBD2 (6 bases). In germline, CDR1 is MNHEY, CDR2 SVGAGI. The CDR3 has 14 residues. Deletions cut 0 bases from V and 0 bases from J, with 6 bases between. CDR3 sequence reads: CASSYSGSSYEQYF. The CDR3 DNA sequence: TGTGCCAGCAGTTACTCCGGGAGCTCCTACGAGCAGTACTTC.